These 26 T cell receptor beta chains were sequenced from one sample in a study of CD8+ T cells in alopecia areata. This sample's treatment: oral pan-JAK inhibitor, 5-10 mg twice daily. Investigators isolated RNA and reverse transcribed it into cDNA to act as the sequencing template. The assay was immunoSEQ multiplex PCR, and TCRdb's table has in-frame clones only and misses some. The repertoire holds 120,000 to 150,000 clones, with 82% as singletons. This specimen consisted of CD8+ T cells sorted from blood, obtained at week 4, from a patient treated with tofacitinib. All receptors come from a human donor with alopecia areata.

The genes are TRBV29-1 and TRBJ2-5; D is possibly TRBD1 (7 bases). The end of the DNA aligns better with TRBJ2-7, so the J call may be wrong. Germline CDR1 reads SQVTM; CDR2 reads ANQGSEA. The CDR3 is 15 amino acids. Written as DNA, the CDR3 is TGCAGCGTTGACTCCCCGCAGGGGGAGGTTTACGAGCAGTACTTC. It translates to CSVDSPQGEVYEQYF.

The V and J genes are TRBV5-1 and TRBJ2-5; tentatively, D is TRBD1 (6 bases). In germline, CDR1 is SGHRS, CDR2 YFSETQ. CDR3 length equals 15 residues. Deletions cut 1 base from V and 5 bases from J, with 15 bases between. CDR3 region: CASSLYRAMAETQYF. The DNA of the CDR3 is TGCGCCAGCAGCTTGTACAGGGCTATGGCGGAGACCCAGTACTTC.

J is TRBJ2-7 and V is TRBV7-9, with D hard to call. V was cut by 5 bases and J by 0 bases, with 11 bases left in between. The germline V gene encodes CDR1 SEHNR and CDR2 FQNEAQ (reference sequence). This CDR3 contains 14 residues. As DNA, the CDR3 is TGTGCCAGCAGCCCCACTTATGGCTCCTACGAGCAGTACTTC. Protein product: CASSPTYGSYEQYF.

The chain links TRBV4-2 to TRBJ1-6, with D possibly being TRBD1 (5 bases). The V and J ends lost 3 bases and 7 bases respectively, with 16 bases between them. CDR1 LGHNA and CDR2 YNFKEQ come from the germline V gene. The CDR3 is made up of 16 amino acids. Written as DNA, the CDR3 is TGTGCCAGCAGCCATGATTCCAGTGGGACCAATTCACCCCTCCACTTT. The encoded protein is CASSHDSSGTNSPLHF.

The rearrangement links TRBV4-3 to TRBJ1-2; D perhaps matches TRBD1 (6 bases). The CDR3 loop spans 15 amino acids. Trimming removed 5 bases from V and 1 base from J, with 14 bases in between. Germline V CDR1 and CDR2: LGHNA, YSLEER. The CDR3 sequence: CASSASRGLNYGYTF. In nucleotides, the CDR3 is TGCGCCAGCAGCGCCTCCAGGGGCCTTAACTATGGCTACACCTTC.

V is TRBV4-2 and J is TRBJ2-3; TRBD2 matches at 11 bases. J gave up 2 bases and V 4 bases, and 11 bases lay outside the gene matches. Germline V gene lookup returns CDR1 LGHNA and CDR2 YNFKEQ. The CDR3 length is 18 residues. The CDR3 DNA reads as TGTGCCAGCAGCCTCTCCCCGGAACTAGCGGGGGTCACAGATACGCAGTATTTT. Residues: CASSLSPELAGVTDTQYF.

The CDR3 region is CASSDIPNEKLFF. The CDR3 DNA is TGTGCCAGCAGTGACATCCCTAATGAAAAACTGTTTTTT. J is TRBJ1-4 and V is TRBV2, with D unclear. The CDR3 has 13 amino acids. The germline gives CDR1 SNHLY, CDR2 FYNNEI. V dropped 3 bases and J dropped 3 bases, with 5 bases sitting between them.

This clone was picked up one time. This chain links TRBV6-1 with TRBJ2-1; no reliable D call. Deletions cut 5 bases from V and 7 bases from J, with 3 bases between. Germline values: CDR1 MNHNS, CDR2 SASEGT. This CDR3 has 10 amino acids. The CDR3 spells CASSINEQFF. CDR3 sequence (DNA): TGTGCCAGCAGTATTAATGAGCAGTTCTTC.

The chain has TRBV7-6 and TRBJ1-3; no firm D call. The CDR3 spans 11 residues. Germline lookup yields CDR1 SGHVS and CDR2 FNYEAQ. With 7 bases removed from V and 4 bases from J, the gap between germline ends came to 5 bases. CDR3 in DNA: TGTGCCAGCATTGACGGAAACACCATATATTTT. This encodes CASIDGNTIYF.

The chain carries TRBV13 and TRBJ2-7; weak D call: TRBD2 (5 bases). Trimming left V 3 bases short and J 4 bases short, with 7 bases between. Germline assignment: CDR1 PRHDT and CDR2 FYEKMQ (reference sequence). This CDR3 contains 12 residues. This CDR3 reads CASSFGIYEQYF. CDR3 nucleotide sequence: TGTGCCAGCAGCTTCGGGATTTACGAGCAGTACTTC.

This chain joins TRBV2 and TRBJ2-3; D not certain. Trimming cost V 3 bases and J 5 bases, with 15 bases left between them. This CDR3 is built from 15 residues. Germline V gene sequence: CDR1 SNHLY, CDR2 FYNNEI. CDR3 in amino acids: CASSEWTEFRDTQYF. CDR3 coding DNA: TGTGCCAGCAGTGAGTGGACCGAATTCAGAGATACGCAGTATTTT.

The chain combines TRBV6-5 with TRBJ1-5; D remains unclear. Germline CDR1 MNHEY, CDR2 SVGAGI. CDR3 length: 13 residues. The V and J ends lost 4 bases and 6 bases respectively, with 10 bases between them. The CDR3 DNA sequence: TGTGCCAGCAGTTTGACAAGTGGTCAGCCCCAGCATTTT. Its protein product is CASSLTSGQPQHF.

The J gene is TRBJ2-1, the V gene TRBV7-8; D unclear. The CDR3 is made up of 13 amino acids. With 0 bases removed from V and 4 bases from J, the gap between germline ends came to 4 bases. Germline lookup yields CDR1 SGHVS and CDR2 FQNEAQ. CDR3 protein: CASSLARYNEQFF. For the CDR3, the DNA is TGTGCCAGCAGCTTAGCGAGGTACAATGAGCAGTTCTTC.

The J gene is TRBJ1-5, the V gene TRBV4-1; tentatively, D is TRBD1 (5 bases). This CDR3 comprises 16 residues. Trimming took 0 bases from V and 4 from J, leaving 13 bases between them. Looked up from germline, CDR1 is MGHRA and CDR2 is YSYEKL. CDR3 amino acids: CASSQEGAGPNQPQHF. CDR3 DNA sequence: TGCGCCAGCAGCCAAGAGGGAGCAGGGCCTAATCAGCCCCAGCATTTT.

This clone was counted between two and nine times. This chain links TRBV7-2 with TRBJ2-3; unclear D gene. CDR1 and CDR2 from the germline V gene are SGHTA and FQGNSA. CDR3 length: 16 amino acids. Trimming shortened V by 2 bases and J by 0 bases, and 12 bases separated the two germline ends. CDR3 sequence: CASSLSQIESTDTQYF. CDR3 bases: TGTGCCAGCAGCTTATCACAAATTGAGAGCACAGATACGCAGTATTTT.

The chain is built from TRBV9 and TRBJ2-3; D is unclear. Germline lookup yields CDR1 SGDLS and CDR2 YYNGEE. V gave up 4 bases and J gave up 6 bases, with 15 bases separating them. The CDR3 covers 14 residues. The CDR3 region is CASSQGSISDTQYF. The CDR3 DNA reads as TGTGCCAGCAGCCAAGGAAGTATCTCGGATACGCAGTATTTT.

The chain combines TRBV4-2 with TRBJ2-7, with TRBD2 as a possible D gene (6 bases). CDR1 LGHNA and CDR2 YNFKEQ come from the germline V gene. With 0 bases removed from V and 1 base from J, the gap between germline ends came to 13 bases. CDR3 length: 16 amino acids. CDR3 nucleotides: TGTGCCAGCAGCCAAGAGGGGACTGCCGAGTCCTACGAGCAGTACTTC. It yields the protein CASSQEGTAESYEQYF.

The chain employs TRBV27 and TRBJ1-1; tentative D call: TRBD1 (5 bases). Germline lookup yields CDR1 MNHEY and CDR2 SMNVEV (reference sequence). The CDR3 length is 12 residues. The V end was cut by 5 bases, the J end by 8 bases, with 12 bases between. CDR3: CASSPGPGEAFF. Written as DNA, the CDR3 is TGTGCCAGCAGTCCGGGCCCAGGGGAAGCTTTCTTT.

The chain employs TRBV9 and TRBJ2-1; the match to TRBD2 covers 10 bases. V trimming: 3 bases; J trimming: 9 bases; junction bases outside the gene matches: 9. CDR1 and CDR2 (germline): SGDLS, YYNGEE. This CDR3 has 15 residues. The CDR3 loop reads CASSDGGTSEAEQFF. The CDR3 region has the DNA TGTGCCAGCAGCGATGGGGGGACTAGCGAAGCTGAGCAGTTCTTC.

The genes are TRBV4-1 and TRBJ1-5; 7 bases are shared with TRBD1. The CDR3 has 16 residues. With V trimmed by 1 base and J by 4 bases, 7 bases remained unmatched. The germline V gene encodes CDR1 MGHRA and CDR2 YSYEKL. CDR3 nucleotide sequence: TGCGCCAGCAGCCAAGCACCGGGACAGAGAAATCAGCCCCAGCATTTT. Its translation: CASSQAPGQRNQPQHF.

This clone was recorded a few times. This sequence joins TRBV29-1 and TRBJ1-2, with a possible D match to TRBD1 (5 bases). The CDR3 runs 15 residues. The germline gives CDR1 SQVTM, CDR2 ANQGSEA. In nucleotides, the CDR3 is TGCAGTGACTTTGGGACCGCAGAACTAAACTATGGCTACACCTTC. Protein sequence: CSDFGTAELNYGYTF. The whole variable domain, filled in from reference TRBV29-1 and TRBJ1-2, reads SAVISQKPSRDICQRGTSLTIQCQVDSQVTMMFWYRQQPGQSLTLIATANQGSEATYESGFVIDKFPISRPNLTFSTLTVSNMSPEDSSIYLCSDFGTAELNYGYTFGSGTRLTVV.

The J gene is TRBJ1-5, the V gene TRBV7-9; 7 bases are a match to TRBD1. From germline, CDR1 is SEHNR and CDR2 FQNEAQ (reference sequence). The CDR3 length is 15 residues. V lost 5 bases, J lost 5 bases, and 9 bases stayed unmatched. The CDR3: CASSRSGQVDQPQHF. CDR3 nucleotides: TGTGCCAGCAGCCGCTCTGGACAGGTCGATCAGCCCCAGCATTTT.

This clone was seen only once. The rearrangement links TRBV6-5 to TRBJ2-7; no firm D call. The V gene lost 6 bases and the J gene lost 2 bases, with 11 bases spanning the gap. The CDR3 runs to 13 residues. Germline values: CDR1 MNHEY, CDR2 SVGAGI. The CDR3, as DNA: TGTGCCAGCAGCCTGGCAGGCCCCTACGAGCAGTACTTC. Amino acids: CASSLAGPYEQYF.

This clone was observed a few times. The chain uses TRBV7-8 and TRBJ2-3; 11 bases fit TRBD2. Germline assignment: CDR1 SGHVS and CDR2 FQNEAQ. This CDR3 contains 16 residues. With 5 bases clipped from V and 0 bases from J, the junction kept 4 bases outside the gene matches. CDR3 region: CASSLWTSGSTDTQYF. The CDR3 DNA reads as TGTGCCAGCAGCCTATGGACTAGCGGGAGCACAGATACGCAGTATTTT.

This clone was detected a few times. The chain is built from TRBV7-9 and TRBJ2-2, with TRBD1 identical over 10 bases. This CDR3 is 17 amino acids long. Germline CDR1 reads SEHNR; CDR2 reads FQNEAQ (reference sequence). The V segment lost 5 bases and the J segment 3 bases; nucleotides outside the gene matches: 9. This CDR3 reads CASSPPRDRGHTGELFF. In nucleotides, the CDR3 is TGTGCCAGCAGCCCCCCCCGGGACAGGGGCCACACCGGGGAGCTGTTTTTT.

The genes are TRBV6-5 and TRBJ2-7, with 8 bases identical to TRBD2. Trimming took 0 bases from V and 6 from J; bases not matched to a gene: 7. The CDR3 is 15 amino acids. CDR1 is MNHEY, CDR2 SVGAGI, per germline. The CDR3 sequence is CASSYSPSGGIEQYF. In DNA, the CDR3 is TGTGCCAGCAGTTACTCCCCAAGCGGGGGTATCGAGCAGTACTTC.